This entry features one TCR beta chain sequence. The CDR3 runs to 16 residues. Trimming left V 2 bases short and J 1 base short, with 14 bases between. Germline V gene data show CDR1 as MDHEN and CDR2 as SYDVKM. The entry originates in a study of shared clonotypes between healthy human individuals. As defined, naive CD8 cells were CD45RO-negative and positively selected for CCR7, with terminally differentiated effector memory CD45RA+ cells excluded. The assay was immunoSEQ multiplex PCR, and TCRdb's table has in-frame clones only and misses some. Among roughly 2,000,000 clones listed, less than 95% were seen once.

The origin of this receptor is a man younger than 35 in good health. This rearrangement joins TRBV28 to TRBJ1-1; weak D call: TRBD1 (5 bases). The sequencing input was naive CD8+ T cells sorted from blood. CDR3 sequence (DNA): TGTGCCAGCAGTTTAGGCAGGGAGGGTTGGAACACTGAAGCTTTCTTT. The encoded protein is CASSLGREGWNTEAFF. Looking up the rest from reference TRBV28 and TRBJ1-1 gives the full variable domain: DVKVTQSSRYLVKRTGEKVFLECVQDMDHENMFWYRQDPGLGLRLIYFSYDVKMKEKGDIPEGYSVSREKKERFSLILESASTNQTSMYLCASSLGREGWNTEAFFGQGTRLTVV.